This TCR beta chain stems from a study of radiation and T cells in renal cell carcinoma. Study-wide points: From baseline, blood top tumor clonotypes peaked at 2 weeks post-radiation. Baseline intratumoral clonotype presence is unknown without pretreatment biopsies.

Documented time point: blood 2 weeks post-SBRT. Stated treatment: 15 Gy SBRT to primary tumor, nephrectomy 4 weeks later. After SBRT, blood was collected at 2 and 4 weeks, plus baseline. The patient's renal cell carcinoma had clear cell pathology. Libraries were prepared by immunoSEQ multiplex PCR; TCRdb keeps only in-frame clonotypes and omits some of them. Among about 58,000 clones, around three quarters were seen once, and the ten largest hold roughly 7%. Germline V lookup: CDR1 LNHNV, CDR2 YYDKDF (reference sequence). The V segment lost 0 bases and the J segment 4 bases; nucleotides outside the gene matches: 7. The CDR3 has 16 residues. In regard to this clone: The antigen remains unidentified.

This TCR derives from a man aged 55 to 70 with renal cell carcinoma. The chain joins TRBV15 to TRBJ2-5; TRBD1 agrees at 8 bases. Sequenced material: blood, taken from a patient whose treatment included radiotherapy and nephrectomy. Here the CDR3 reads CATSRDPQGASETQYF. The CDR3 bases are TGTGCCACCAGCAGAGACCCGCAGGGGGCCTCAGAGACCCAGTACTTC.